The clone carrying this T cell receptor (beta chain) occurred many times. This entry is derived from a study of regulatory T cells in long-lasting Graves disease. This CDR3 region has 17 residues. V shed 4 bases and J shed 4 bases, with 20 bases lying between them. Germline CDR1 reads SEHNR; CDR2 reads FQNEAQ (reference sequence). With iRepertoire HTBI primers and Arm-PCR of CDR3 regions, TCR beta libraries were built. TCRdb recomputed calls from the multiplex PCR reads with MiXCR, one row per CDR3 protein. This table has 550,000 to 650,000 distinct CDR3 sequences, approximately 16% appearing once. Time point noted: newly diagnosed GD, antithyroid drugs for less than 3 months. Making the TCR library involved RNA that had been extracted from PBMCs. An endocrinology department in Xi'an, China, supplied the patients. These data were also filed under a second study, of T cells in Graves' hyperthyroidism and ophthalmopathy.

Sequences were derived from peripheral blood mononuclear cells (PBMCs), sampled at new diagnosis, from a patient treated with antithyroid drugs. This TCR was recovered from a man aged 18 to 29 with Graves disease. The chain combines TRBV7-9 with TRBJ2-1, with unresolved D. The CDR3 DNA is TGTGCCAGCAGCTCCACGGACGGACCCATCATTTACAATGAGCAGTTCTTC. Its translation: CASSSTDGPIIYNEQFF.